A selection of T cell receptor beta chains follows, all from one sample in a study of PD-L1 blockade in urothelial cancer. The method was immunoSEQ multiplex PCR; TCRdb's version includes in-frame clones alone and lacks a portion of them. The table has tens of thousands of clones, 88% seen once. Sequenced here: PBMCs, sampled around atezolizumab (anti-PD-L1) treatment. The receptors come from a man between 60 and 75 years old with urothelial cancer. Each CDR3 is given with its conserved first and last residue. The D gene is left open where the match is weak. The size field is filled for only some rows; it gives once, few, many or a size class.

v_gene	abundance	j_gene	d_gene	CDR3nt	CDR3aa
TRBV9	-	TRBJ2-2	TRBD2	TGTGCCAGCAGCGTAGTGGGGACTAGTAACACCGGGGAGCTGTTTTTT	CASSVVGTSNTGELFF
TRBV13	-	TRBJ2-3	TRBD2	TGTGCCAGCAGCCCGGGGGGGTGGGGCACAGATACGCAGTATTTT	CASSPGGWGTDTQYF
TRBV9	-	TRBJ2-3	-	TGTGCCAGCAGCGTAGGGAGGGCAGATACGCAGTATTTT	CASSVGRADTQYF
TRBV11-2	-	TRBJ2-7	-	TGTGCCAGCAGCTTAGCGCCAGGGCGGCAGTACTTC	CASSLAPGRQYF
TRBV7-9	-	TRBJ1-1	TRBD1	TGTGCCAGCACCAACGACAGGGTGAACACTGAAGCTTTCTTT	CASTNDRVNTEAFF
TRBV6-1	-	TRBJ1-4	TRBD1	TGTGCAGAGGGGACAGGGAGCCATGAAAAACTGTTTTTT	CAEGTGSHEKLFF
TRBV18	few	TRBJ2-7	-	TGTGCCAGCTCACCACCGGGGTACGGGATGCCGGACCGATCCTACGAGCAGTACTTC	CASSPPGYGMPDRSYEQYF
TRBV4-2	-	TRBJ2-1	TRBD2	TGTGCCAGCAGCCAAGATGGAACTAGCGGGGAACAGTTCTTC	CASSQDGTSGEQFF
TRBV9	once	TRBJ2-7	TRBD2	TGTGCCAGCAGCCCTGGACTAGCGGGGGCATACGAGCAGTACTTC	CASSPGLAGAYEQYF
TRBV9	-	TRBJ1-2	TRBD1	TGTGCCAGCAGCGTAGGACAGGGCGGTGAATATGGCTACACCTTC	CASSVGQGGEYGYTF
TRBV2	-	TRBJ1-2	TRBD1	TGTGCCAGCAGCGCAGGGGGCTCCACCTATGGCTACACCTTC	CASSAGGSTYGYTF
TRBV4-1	-	TRBJ1-1	-	TGCGCCAGCAGCCATCTTCTAGTGGGGCCTTTGAACACTGAAGCTTTCTTT	CASSHLLVGPLNTEAFF
TRBV28	-	TRBJ1-1	TRBD1	TGTGCCAGCAGTCCGAACAGGGGTGAAGCTTTCTTT	CASSPNRGEAFF
TRBV5-6	few	TRBJ1-1	TRBD1	TGTGCCAGCACCGGGACAGGGATGAACACTGAAGCTTTCTTT	CASTGTGMNTEAFF
TRBV5-1	-	TRBJ2-3	-	TGCGCCAGCAGCTCCGGTAGTGAGTGGGATACGCAGTATTTT	CASSSGSEWDTQYF
TRBV6-6	once	TRBJ2-5	-	TGTGCCAGCCTTTCAGGGGAAGAGACCCAGTACTTC	CASLSGEETQYF
TRBV28	-	TRBJ1-1	TRBD1	TGTGCCAGCAGTTTATGGTCGACAGGGTCTTTCTCGGCTTTCTTT	CASSLWSTGSFSAFF
TRBV5-4	-	TRBJ1-4	TRBD1	TGTGCCAGCAGCTCCGACAGGGGGCAAGAAAAACTGTTTTTT	CASSSDRGQEKLFF
TRBV6-5	once	TRBJ2-2	-	TGTGCCAGCACCAGAGGGAACACCGGGGAGCTGTTTTTT	CASTRGNTGELFF
TRBV28	-	TRBJ1-2	-	TGTGCCAGCAGTTTCGAAGGGAGGGTTGATGGCTACACCTTC	CASSFEGRVDGYTF
TRBV6-1	-	TRBJ2-2	TRBD2	TGTGCCAGCAGTGCGCGACTAGCGGAGAACACCGGGGAGCTGTTTTTT	CASSARLAENTGELFF
TRBV5-1	-	TRBJ2-7	-	TGCGCCAGCAGCTTTCGCTCTCTGGGGAGCTCCTACGAGCAGTACTTC	CASSFRSLGSSYEQYF
TRBV7-9	-	TRBJ2-3	-	TGTGCCAGCAGCCTGGGCGGGGGCTCGGATACGCAGTATTTT	CASSLGGGSDTQYF
TRBV30	-	TRBJ2-6	-	TGTGCCTGGAGCAGAGGCGCTGGGGCCAACGTCCTGACTTTC	CAWSRGAGANVLTF
TRBV28	-	TRBJ1-1	-	TGTGCCAGCAGCCCCCCCAGGAACACTGAAGCTTTCTTT	CASSPPRNTEAFF
TRBV7-2	-	TRBJ2-1	-	TGTGCCAGCAGCTTAGCGACTAACAATGAGCAGTTCTTC	CASSLATNNEQFF
TRBV7-8	-	TRBJ2-5	TRBD2	TGTGCCAGCAGCTTAGAGGGTCTAGCGGTCGAGACCCAGTACTTC	CASSLEGLAVETQYF
TRBV5-1	-	TRBJ1-1	TRBD1	TGCGCCAGCAGCTCCCTATTGGGGACAGGGGGCCGCACTGAAGCTTTCTTT	CASSSLLGTGGRTEAFF
TRBV2	-	TRBJ2-5	-	TGTGCCAGCAGTCAACGAGTTGGCAGGGGTTTGAAGACCCAGTACTTC	CASSQRVGRGLKTQYF
TRBV6-4	-	TRBJ1-6	TRBD1	TGTGCCAGCAGTGCTCAGGGGGCTCGATTTTCACCCCTCCACTTT	CASSAQGARFSPLHF
TRBV5-4	-	TRBJ2-2	-	TGTGCCAGCAGCCTAAGCGCCCTCACCGGGGAGCTGTTTTTT	CASSLSALTGELFF
TRBV29-1	-	TRBJ2-7	-	TGCAGCGTTCGGGACAATGGCTACGAGCAGTACTTC	CSVRDNGYEQYF
TRBV5-1	-	TRBJ2-7	TRBD1	TGCGCCAGCAGCTTGAGCCGGGACAGAAAACTAGACTACGAGCAGTACTTC	CASSLSRDRKLDYEQYF
TRBV27	-	TRBJ2-7	-	TGTGCCAGCAGTTTATCCCGGGACTCCTGGCGGTACTTC	CASSLSRDSWRYF
TRBV21-1	-	TRBJ2-7	-	TGTGCCAGCAGCTATAAGGGAGGGGTTATGAGATACGAGCAGTACTTC	CASSYKGGVMRYEQYF
TRBV7-3	-	TRBJ1-1	-	TGTGCCAGCAGCGATTCACACAGGGTAATCCCAGACACTGAAGCTTTCTTT	CASSDSHRVIPDTEAFF
TRBV13	-	TRBJ1-1	-	TGTGCCAGCAGCGAAACAGGAGACACTGAAGCTTTCTTT	CASSETGDTEAFF
TRBV7-8	-	TRBJ2-7	-	TGTGCCAGCAGTCCCCCCGGGAGACAGGGTGTCTGGGAGCAGTACTTC	CASSPPGRQGVWEQYF
TRBV4-3	-	TRBJ2-2	TRBD1	TGCGCCAGCAGCCAAGATTTTGTTTACGGGACAGTACACACCGGGGAGCTGTTTTTT	CASSQDFVYGTVHTGELFF
TRBV5-1	-	TRBJ2-1	TRBD2	TGCGCCAGCAGCTTAGGACTAGCGGGAGACAATGAGCAGTTCTTC	CASSLGLAGDNEQFF
TRBV9	-	TRBJ1-3	-	TGTGCCAGCAGCGTAGATCCAGGGTCTGGAAACACCATATATTTT	CASSVDPGSGNTIYF
TRBV7-9	-	TRBJ2-6	TRBD1	TGTGCCAGCAGCTGGACAGGGGGCGCTGGGGCCAACGTCCTGACTTTC	CASSWTGGAGANVLTF
TRBV2	-	TRBJ2-2	TRBD2	TGTGCCACCCTAGGGAGACTAGCGGGAGTCGACGGGGAGCTGTTTTTT	CATLGRLAGVDGELFF
TRBV19	once	TRBJ2-1	-	TGTGCCGCAGGGTTTCATGAGCAGTTCTTC	CAAGFHEQFF
TRBV28	-	TRBJ2-3	TRBD2	TGTGCCAGCAGTACTTCCTACTCGACTAGCGGGACGACAGATACGCAGTATTTT	CASSTSYSTSGTTDTQYF
TRBV5-4	-	TRBJ2-3	-	TGTGCCAGCAGCTTTCAAGCGGCTAGCACAGATACGCAGTATTTT	CASSFQAASTDTQYF
TRBV30	-	TRBJ2-7	TRBD1	TGTGCCTGGAATTGGGACAGATCCTCCTACGAGCAGTACTTC	CAWNWDRSSYEQYF
TRBV6-1	-	TRBJ1-5	-	TGTGCCAGCAGTGAAGTCTTAGGGGCAGATGCTAGCAATCAGCCCCAGCATTTT	CASSEVLGADASNQPQHF